One sample yielded the 24 T cell receptor beta chains listed below, sequenced in a study of cytomegalovirus exposure and HLA in healthy donors. TCRdb's table, derived via immunoSEQ multiplex PCR, lists solely in-frame clones and lacks some. The sample contains 200,000 to 250,000 clones, roughly 84% of which appear only once. Sequenced input: PBMCs. All receptors come from a woman aged 25 to 39 in good health and CMV-seropositive.

This clone was observed a few times. The rearrangement links TRBV18 to TRBJ1-2; 9 nucleotides match TRBD1. Germline V gene sequence: CDR1 KGHSH, CDR2 LQKENI. Germline trimming cut 4 bases from V and 8 bases from J; bases unmatched to any gene: 2. The CDR3 consists of 12 residues. This chain's CDR3 is CASSRTGEGYTF. CDR3 nucleotide sequence: TGTGCCAGCTCACGGACAGGGGAGGGCTACACCTTC.

This chain connects TRBV7-2 to TRBJ2-1; 12 bases are shared with TRBD1. This CDR3 is built from 16 residues. The ends lost 5 bases at V and 7 bases at J; junction bases unmatched: 9. The germline V gene has CDR1 SGHTA and CDR2 FQGNSA. The DNA for the CDR3 is TGTGCCAGCAGCCCCGTCGGGACAGGGGGCAGTAATGAGCAGTTCTTC. Translated, it gives CASSPVGTGGSNEQFF.

This clone was seen at least ten times. V and J are TRBV6-5 and TRBJ1-2; 8 positions agree with TRBD1. Germline V gives CDR1 MNHEY, CDR2 SVGAGI. This CDR3 region has 12 residues. The trim removed 7 bases at V and 4 bases at J, leaving 2 bases unmatched. In nucleotides, the CDR3 is TGTGCCAGCACTCAGGGGGCCTATGGCTACACCTTC. Protein sequence: CASTQGAYGYTF.

J is TRBJ2-7 and V is TRBV7-9, with D maybe TRBD2 (6 bases). V was trimmed by 5 bases and J by 6 bases, leaving 8 bases between them. Germline-derived CDR1 and CDR2 are SEHNR and FQNEAQ (reference sequence). The CDR3 length is 11 residues. The CDR3 reads CASSGGGEQYF. Written as DNA, the CDR3 is TGTGCCAGCAGCGGGGGAGGCGAGCAGTACTTC.

The gene calls are TRBV6-1 and TRBJ2-1; D unresolved. The CDR3 length is 13 residues. Germline CDR1 and CDR2: MNHNS and SASEGT. With 10 bases removed from V and 4 bases from J, the gap between germline ends came to 14 bases. The CDR3 nucleotides read TGTGCCACCCCCGGCGTGGCTTACAATGAGCAGTTCTTC. This translates into CATPGVAYNEQFF.

The chain uses TRBV16 and TRBJ1-2, with D possibly being TRBD1 (5 bases). Germline CDR1 reads KGHSY; CDR2 reads FQNENV. CDR3 size: 13 residues. Trimming pared 0 bases from V and 6 bases from J, leaving 8 bases between. The CDR3 nucleotides read TGTGCCAGCAGCCAATCGTACAGGCATGGCTACACCTTC. It is translated as CASSQSYRHGYTF.

The rearrangement uses TRBV6-1 and TRBJ2-7; maybe TRBD2 (5 bases). V shed 4 bases and J shed 4 bases, with 14 bases lying between them. This CDR3 is built from 14 residues. Germline CDR1 reads MNHNS; CDR2 reads SASEGT. This chain's CDR3 is CASSVFPTMYEQYF. In nucleotides, the CDR3 is TGTGCCAGCAGTGTCTTCCCGACTATGTACGAGCAGTACTTC.

This clone came up once. The rearrangement uses TRBV27 and TRBJ1-5; 12 bases align to TRBD1. The CDR3 totals 16 residues. Unmatched junction bases numbered 5, after V lost 5 bases and J lost 3 bases. Germline V gene data show CDR1 as MNHEY and CDR2 as SMNVEV (reference sequence). CDR3 nucleotides: TGTGCCAGCAGTCCAGGGACAGGGGGCTTCAATCAGCCCCAGCATTTT. Protein: CASSPGTGGFNQPQHF.

This sequence joins TRBV5-1 and TRBJ1-4, with no clear D. The length of the CDR3 is 11 residues. The V end lost 0 bases, the J end lost 10 bases, and 4 bases lay between the germline ends. Germline values: CDR1 SGHRS, CDR2 YFSETQ. The CDR3 loop is CASSLDGKLFF. CDR3 bases: TGCGCCAGCAGCTTGGATGGAAAACTGTTTTTT.

V usage is TRBV19 and J usage is TRBJ2-1; tentatively, D is TRBD1 (6 bases). This CDR3 has 12 amino acids. V lost 5 bases, J lost 9 bases, and 11 bases lay in between. CDR1 is LNHDA, CDR2 SQIVND, per germline (reference sequence). The CDR3 reads CASSSWDTEQFF. The CDR3, as DNA: TGTGCCAGTAGTTCATGGGACACTGAGCAGTTCTTC.

This clone was recorded a few times. V usage is TRBV30 and J usage is TRBJ1-1, with TRBD1 matching 8 bases. V lost 4 bases, J lost 3 bases, and 7 bases stayed unmatched. Germline-derived CDR1 and CDR2 are GTSNPN and SVGIG (reference sequence). The CDR3 spans 14 residues. The CDR3 loop reads CAWTSRGPDTEAFF. The CDR3 coding sequence is TGTGCCTGGACCAGCAGGGGGCCCGACACTGAAGCTTTCTTT. The variable domain in full, completed from reference TRBV30 and TRBJ1-1, reads SQTIHQWPATLVQPVGSPLSLECTVEGTSNPNLYWYRQAAGRGLQLLFYSVGIGQISSEVPQNLSASRPQDRQFILSSKKLLLSDSGFYLCAWTSRGPDTEAFFGQGTRLTVV.

The chain is built from TRBV7-2 and TRBJ1-5; D gene unclear. The CDR3 contains 15 residues. Trimming removed 2 bases from V and 0 bases from J, with 8 bases in between. Germline V gene lookup returns CDR1 SGHTA and CDR2 FQGNSA. The CDR3: CASSLQGYSNQPQHF. The CDR3 region has the DNA TGTGCCAGCAGCTTACAAGGGTATAGCAATCAGCCCCAGCATTTT.

The gene calls are TRBV15 and TRBJ2-7; D possibly corresponds to TRBD1 (6 bases). CDR1 and CDR2 (germline): LNHNV, YYDKDF (reference sequence). The CDR3 is 13 residues long. Trimming stripped 8 bases from V and 2 bases from J, with 13 bases between. Here the CDR3 reads CATSQGYPYEQYF. The CDR3 region has the DNA TGTGCCACCTCACAGGGATATCCCTACGAGCAGTACTTC.

The genes are TRBV19 and TRBJ2-2; D is unresolved. The CDR3 consists of 14 residues. From germline, CDR1 is LNHDA and CDR2 SQIVND (reference sequence). The V end was cut by 5 bases, the J end by 4 bases, with 11 bases between. As DNA, the CDR3 is TGTGCCAGTAGTCCGAGACTGGGCACCGGGGAGCTGTTTTTT. Protein sequence: CASSPRLGTGELFF.

The chain has TRBV18 and TRBJ1-1; D perhaps matches TRBD1 (6 bases). Germline-derived CDR1 and CDR2 are KGHSH and LQKENI. V lost 4 bases and J 1 base, leaving 7 bases between the germline ends. This CDR3 has 13 residues. The CDR3 sequence is CASSLGQNTEAFF. In DNA, the CDR3 is TGTGCCAGCTCACTGGGACAGAACACTGAAGCTTTCTTT.

This rearrangement joins TRBV4-1 to TRBJ1-1; 7 bases line up with TRBD1. CDR3 size: 13 residues. In germline, CDR1 is MGHRA, CDR2 YSYEKL. V was pared by 3 bases and J by 5 bases, with 3 bases of the junction left unmatched. CDR3 protein: CASSQDRRTEAFF. For the CDR3, the DNA is TGCGCCAGCAGCCAGGACAGGCGAACTGAAGCTTTCTTT.

A few counts support this clone. This sequence joins TRBV5-4 and TRBJ2-7; 9 nucleotides match TRBD1. The germline V gene has CDR1 SGHNT and CDR2 YYREEE (reference sequence). The J segment lost 5 bases and the V segment lost 7 bases, leaving 7 bases of the junction unmatched. This CDR3 has 13 amino acids. The CDR3 here is CASRDRVNHEQYF. CDR3 DNA sequence: TGTGCCAGCCGGGACAGGGTGAACCACGAGCAGTACTTC.

The CDR3 here is CASSLTGTNYGYTF. CDR3 DNA: TGTGCCAGTAGTTTAACCGGGACTAACTATGGCTACACCTTC. This chain uses TRBV19 with TRBJ1-2; D not certain. Germline V CDR1 and CDR2: LNHDA, SQIVND (reference sequence). Trimming took off 5 bases at V and 0 bases at J, with 10 bases between the two ends. The CDR3 is 14 residues long.

V usage is TRBV9 and J usage is TRBJ1-2, with TRBD1 matching 10 bases. The ends lost 0 bases at V and 8 bases at J; junction bases unmatched: 7. The V gene's germline CDR1 is SGDLS and CDR2 YYNGEE. There are 15 residues in the CDR3. The CDR3 protein is CASSVESTGGFGYTF. The CDR3 DNA is TGTGCCAGCAGCGTAGAATCGACAGGGGGCTTCGGCTACACCTTC.

The table lists this clone with a count of one. The J gene is TRBJ1-1, the V gene TRBV20-1; D is unresolved. V shed 1 base and J shed 6 bases, with 6 bases lying between them. Germline-derived CDR1 and CDR2 are DFQATT and SNEGSKA (reference sequence). The CDR3 has 11 amino acids. CDR3 DNA: TGCAGTGCTAGAGTTGGCGCTGAAGCTTTCTTT. As protein: CSARVGAEAFF.

The chain couples TRBV10-3 to TRBJ2-7; a weak D match, TRBD1 (7 bases). The germline V gene encodes CDR1 ENHRY and CDR2 SYGVKD. Trimming left V 10 bases short and J 3 bases short, with 22 bases between. CDR3 length: 15 residues. The CDR3, as DNA: TGTGCCACGGGGGTAGGAGGGGACAGAATCTACGAGCAGTACTTC. Translated: CATGVGGDRIYEQYF.

This rearrangement joins TRBV10-2 to TRBJ2-7; 13 bases map to TRBD2. The CDR3 sequence is 14 residues long. The germline CDR1 and CDR2 sequences are WSHSY and SAAADI. Losses at the gene ends were 7 bases for V and 2 bases for J; bases not matched to a gene: 2. The CDR3, as DNA: TGCGCCAGCATGGGACTAGCGGGACCCTACGAGCAGTACTTC. This encodes CASMGLAGPYEQYF.

The chain uses TRBV4-1 and TRBJ2-7; 7 nucleotides line up with TRBD1. V gave up 2 bases and J gave up 3 bases; unmatched junction bases: 4. The germline gives CDR1 MGHRA, CDR2 YSYEKL. The CDR3 runs to 14 residues. CDR3 region: CASSQPGQSYEQYF. CDR3 nucleotides: TGCGCCAGCAGCCAACCGGGACAGAGCTACGAGCAGTACTTC.

This chain uses TRBV27 with TRBJ2-7; 9 nucleotides agree with TRBD2. Germline values: CDR1 MNHEY, CDR2 SMNVEV (reference sequence). Unmatched junction bases numbered 5, after V lost 4 bases and J lost 7 bases. CDR3 length: 13 amino acids. The CDR3 DNA reads TGTGCCAGCAGTTATACTAGCGGGCGGGAGCAGTACTTC. This sequence encodes CASSYTSGREQYF.